This entry concerns a single T cell receptor beta chain. V shed 8 bases and J shed 6 bases, with 16 bases lying between them. This CDR3 region has 13 residues. CDR1 is SNHLY and CDR2 is FYNNEI in the germline V gene. This specimen comes from a study of T cell changes during pregnancy in multiple sclerosis. The table came from immunoSEQ multiplex PCR; TCRdb's copy has only in-frame clones and leaves some out. The table has some 94,000 clones, 92% seen once. The source of this sequence is a female donor with multiple sclerosis, enrolled in a pregnancy study. The source was peripheral blood, collected in the first trimester of pregnancy. This chain joins TRBV2 and TRBJ1-1, with no clear D. CDR3 DNA sequence: TGTGCCAGCGGGTCCGGGTATTCGGCTGAAGCTTTCTTT. Translating gives CASGSGYSAEAFF.